Described below is a single TCR beta chain sequence and its context. Study processing details: How many nucleated cells were present was estimated from reference gene primer amplification. The method was immunoSEQ multiplex PCR; TCRdb's version includes in-frame clones alone and lacks a portion of them. D and trimming come from the DNA, and the V and J calls and clone size come from that table. Of about 220,000 clones listed, about three quarters are singletons. The record originates from a study of blood T cell repertoires in COVID-19. Trimming cost V 3 bases and J 5 bases; bases outside gene matches: 12. CDR1 is SGHAT, CDR2 FQNNGV, per germline. CDR3 length equals 16 residues.

V gene TRBV11-2 combines with J gene TRBJ2-5, with 7 bases fitting TRBD2. The TCR comes from a woman in her 70s with acute or convalescent COVID-19. Sequencing used peripheral blood. CDR3 loop: CASSFTFGGGSETQYF. Here the CDR3 DNA reads TGTGCCAGCAGCTTTACGTTTGGGGGGGGGTCGGAGACCCAGTACTTC.